The next 8 T cell receptor beta chains were all read from a single sample in a study of cytotoxic CD8 clonotypes in ibrutinib-treated CLL. Clones were sequenced by immunoSEQ multiplex PCR, and TCRdb holds only the in-frame ones, with some missing. The sample carries roughly 150,000 clones, around nine tenths recorded once. The sequenced sample was PBMCs, obtained at disease progression, from a patient treated with ibrutinib. The receptors derive from a human donor with chronic lymphocytic leukemia.

The chain links TRBV19 to TRBJ2-5, with 9 positions matching TRBD2. V gave up 2 bases and J gave up 4 bases; unmatched junction bases: 20. The CDR3 has 20 residues. The germline V gene encodes CDR1 LNHDA and CDR2 SQIVND (reference sequence). The CDR3 DNA sequence: TGTGCCAGTAGTATAAACCTACGCTACCGAAGGACTAGCGAAGGAGAGACCCAGTACTTC. Translating gives CASSINLRYRRTSEGETQYF.

This chain connects TRBV29-1 to TRBJ2-7; the D call may be TRBD1 or TRBD2 (6 bases each). V gave up 0 bases and J gave up 7 bases, with 16 bases separating them. The germline V gene encodes CDR1 SQVTM and CDR2 ANQGSEA. The CDR3 covers 14 residues. The CDR3 spells CSVEDTGGGWEQYF. The CDR3 DNA follows: TGCAGCGTTGAAGATACCGGAGGGGGGTGGGAGCAGTACTTC.

This clone was detected only once. V is TRBV5-1 and J is TRBJ2-3; TRBD1 or TRBD2 may be the D gene (6 bases each). The CDR3 sequence is 15 residues long. Trimming shortened V by 0 bases and J by 2 bases, and 10 bases separated the two germline ends. From germline, CDR1 is SGHRS and CDR2 YFSETQ. CDR3 region: CASSLEGGFTDTQYF. CDR3 bases: TGCGCCAGCAGCTTGGAAGGGGGGTTCACAGATACGCAGTATTTT.

This sequence joins TRBV19 and TRBJ1-2; no clear D gene. Trimming removed 3 bases from V and 5 bases from J, with 7 bases in between. This CDR3 region has 12 residues. The germline CDR1 and CDR2 sequences are LNHDA and SQIVND (reference sequence). The CDR3 coding sequence is TGTGCCAGTAGTATCGGACGGTATGGCTACACCTTC. Encoded protein: CASSIGRYGYTF.

This clone was seen a few times. The chain couples TRBV5-6 to TRBJ2-7; 10 nucleotides match TRBD1. CDR3 length: 15 amino acids. From germline, CDR1 is SGHDT and CDR2 YYEEEE. Trimming took 1 base from V and 6 from J; bases not matched to a gene: 7. For the CDR3, the DNA is TGTGCCAGCAGCTTGATGGGGGACAGGGGTGGCGAGCAGTACTTC. It translates to CASSLMGDRGGEQYF.

V is TRBV6-6 and J is TRBJ2-3; D is undetermined. The CDR3 loop spans 13 amino acids. The V end lost 3 bases, the J end lost 1 base, and 5 bases lay between the germline ends. In germline, CDR1 is MNHNY, CDR2 SVGAGI (reference sequence). The CDR3 region is CASSYGGTDTQYF. For the CDR3, the DNA is TGTGCCAGCAGTTATGGGGGCACAGATACGCAGTATTTT.

The rearrangement links TRBV5-1 to TRBJ2-7, with D unresolved. Trimming removed 0 bases from V and 5 bases from J, with 15 bases in between. Germline lookup yields CDR1 SGHRS and CDR2 YFSETQ. The CDR3 consists of 15 residues. This CDR3 is CASSLEPNLSHEQYF. The CDR3 DNA reads as TGCGCCAGCAGCTTGGAACCCAACCTGTCCCACGAGCAGTACTTC. The variable domain in full, completed from reference TRBV5-1 and TRBJ2-7, reads KAGVTQTPRYLIKTRGQQVTLSCSPISGHRSVSWYQQTPGQGLQFLFEYFSETQRNKGNFPGRFSGRQFSNSRSEMNVSTLELGDSALYLCASSLEPNLSHEQYFGPGTRLTVT.

This clone appeared a single time. The chain combines TRBV27 with TRBJ2-6; 7 bases align to TRBD1. The junction had 8 bases not matched to a gene; V was cut back by 2 bases and J by 1 base. Germline lookup yields CDR1 MNHEY and CDR2 SMNVEV (reference sequence). The CDR3 length is 18 residues. The CDR3 sequence: CASSLRVGGLSGANVLTF. DNA of the CDR3: TGTGCCAGCAGTTTAAGAGTAGGGGGCCTGTCTGGGGCCAACGTCCTGACTTTC.